This T cell receptor (beta chain) stems from a study of blood T cell repertoires in COVID-19. At the level of the study: Acute and convalescent COVID-19 specimens originated in the United States, Italy and Spain. In each case, the material was cDNA or gDNA derived from T cells, B-cell-depleted T cells, or PBMCs.

Looked up from germline, CDR1 is KGHDR and CDR2 is SFDVKD. This CDR3 comprises 13 residues. The ends were cut back, 5 bases at V and 4 bases at J, with 9 bases in the middle. Sequenced by immunoSEQ multiplex PCR; TCRdb stores in-frame clones only, minus some. The sample has about 260,000 clones, around 80% seen once. The chain uses TRBV24-1 and TRBJ2-3; perhaps TRBD2 as D (6 bases). Sequencing was carried out using peripheral blood. The sequence derives from a woman of 80 years or more with acute or convalescent COVID-19. CDR3 DNA sequence: TGTGCCACCAGTGCTGGGAGGCCAGATACGCAGTATTTT. Encoded protein: CATSAGRPDTQYF.